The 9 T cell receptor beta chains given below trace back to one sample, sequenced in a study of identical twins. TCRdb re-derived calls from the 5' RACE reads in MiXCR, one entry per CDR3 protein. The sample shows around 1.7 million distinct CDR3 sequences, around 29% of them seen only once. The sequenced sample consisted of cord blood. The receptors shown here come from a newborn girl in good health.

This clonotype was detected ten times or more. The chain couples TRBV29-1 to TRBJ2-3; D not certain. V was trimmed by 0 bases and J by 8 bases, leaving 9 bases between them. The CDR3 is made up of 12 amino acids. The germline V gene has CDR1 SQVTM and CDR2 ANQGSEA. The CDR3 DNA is TGCAGCGTTGAAGATCAGAGAGGTACGCAGTATTTT. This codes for CSVEDQRGTQYF.

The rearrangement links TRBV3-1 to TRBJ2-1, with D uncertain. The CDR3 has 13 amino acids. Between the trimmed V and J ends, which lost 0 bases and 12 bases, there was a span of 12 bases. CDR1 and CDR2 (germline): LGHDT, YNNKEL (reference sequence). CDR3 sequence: CASSQDPPYWQFF. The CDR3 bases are TGTGCCAGCAGCCAAGATCCCCCGTATTGGCAGTTCTTC.

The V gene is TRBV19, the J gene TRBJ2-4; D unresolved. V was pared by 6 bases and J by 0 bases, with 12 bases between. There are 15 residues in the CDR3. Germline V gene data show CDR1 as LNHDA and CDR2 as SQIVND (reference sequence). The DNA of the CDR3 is TGTGCCAGTAGCGCCCACAAGGAAGCCAAAAACATTCAGTACTTC. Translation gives CASSAHKEAKNIQYF. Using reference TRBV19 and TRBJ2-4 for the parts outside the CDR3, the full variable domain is DGGITQSPKYLFRKEGQNVTLSCEQNLNHDAMYWYRQDPGQGLRLIYYSQIVNDFQKGDIAEGYSVSREKKESFPLTVTSAQKNPTAFYLCASSAHKEAKNIQYFGAGTRLSVL.

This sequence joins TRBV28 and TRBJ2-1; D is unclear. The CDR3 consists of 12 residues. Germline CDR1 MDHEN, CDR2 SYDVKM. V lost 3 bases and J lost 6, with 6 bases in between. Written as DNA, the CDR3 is TGTGCCAGCAGTTTCGGCCGCAATGAGCAGTTCTTC. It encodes CASSFGRNEQFF.

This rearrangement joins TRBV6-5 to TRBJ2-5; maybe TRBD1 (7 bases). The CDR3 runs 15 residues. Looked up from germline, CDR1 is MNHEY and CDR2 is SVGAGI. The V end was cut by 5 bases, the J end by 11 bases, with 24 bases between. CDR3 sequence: CASSGGDSSYNEQYF. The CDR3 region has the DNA TGTGCCAGCAGTGGAGGGGACAGTTCCTACAATGAGCAGTACTTC.

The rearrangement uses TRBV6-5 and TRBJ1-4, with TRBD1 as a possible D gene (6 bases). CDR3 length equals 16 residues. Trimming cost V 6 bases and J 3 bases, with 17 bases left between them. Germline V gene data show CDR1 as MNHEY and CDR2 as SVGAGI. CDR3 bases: TGTGCCAGCAGCCGAGATTCGGGGGCAGCTAATGAAAAACTGTTTTTT. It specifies CASSRDSGAANEKLFF.

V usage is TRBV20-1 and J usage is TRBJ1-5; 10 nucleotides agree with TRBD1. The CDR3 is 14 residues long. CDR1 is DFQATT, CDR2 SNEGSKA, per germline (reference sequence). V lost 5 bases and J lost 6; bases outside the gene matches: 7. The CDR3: CSALDGQGVQPQHF. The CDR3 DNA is TGCAGTGCTCTTGACGGACAGGGGGTTCAGCCCCAGCATTTT.

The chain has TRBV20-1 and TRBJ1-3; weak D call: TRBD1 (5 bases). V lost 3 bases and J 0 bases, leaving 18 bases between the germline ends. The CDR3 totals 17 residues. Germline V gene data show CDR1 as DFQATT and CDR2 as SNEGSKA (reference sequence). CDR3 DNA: TGCAGTGCTAGCTGGGGGGGTCCCCTCCTCTCTGGAAACACCATATATTTT. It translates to CSASWGGPLLSGNTIYF.

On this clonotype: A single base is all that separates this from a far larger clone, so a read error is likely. CDR3 in DNA: TGTGCCTGCAGCCAAACCTACAATGAGCAGTTCTTC. Translation gives CACSQTYNEQFF. This chain joins TRBV4-2 and TRBJ2-1, with unresolved D. The CDR3 covers 12 residues. Looked up from germline, CDR1 is LGHNA and CDR2 is YNFKEQ.